The rows below give T cell receptor beta chains drawn from one sample of a study of spatial heterogeneity in lung cancer. TCRdb called the 5' RACE reads again in MiXCR, with one record for every CDR3 protein. The table has tens of thousands of distinct CDR3 sequences, 7.5% to 9.5% seen once. This specimen was PBMCs, taken at surgery. These receptors were taken from a male donor with early-stage non-small cell lung cancer. The CDR3 runs from the conserved cysteine through the conserved F or W. A D gene is named only where the DNA matches it firmly. The size of a clone is reported for some rows only, either as once, few or many, or as a class for expanded clones.

clone size	V gene	D gene	J gene	CDR3 DNA	CDR3 protein
few	TRBV14	-	TRBJ2-5	TGTGCCAGCAGCTTCCGCCCCCAACCTAAAGAGACCCAGTACTTC	CASSFRPQPKETQYF
many	TRBV20-1	-	TRBJ2-3	TGCAGTGCTAGAGACCCCGGGAGAGGCACAGATACGCAGTATTTT	CSARDPGRGTDTQYF
many	TRBV6-5	-	TRBJ1-2	TGTGCCAGCAGTCCAACAGGGAGAAGCAGTACCTTC	CASSPTGRSSTF
-	TRBV5-4	-	TRBJ2-7	TGTGCCAGCAGCTTGCCGGGACTCCTAGAGCAGTACTTC	CASSLPGLLEQYF
many	TRBV19	-	TRBJ2-1	TGTGCCAGTAGTATCGCGGGTTCCTACAATGAGCAGTTCTTC	CASSIAGSYNEQFF
many	TRBV12-3/TRBV12-4	TRBD1	TRBJ1-1	TGTGCCAGCAGCCGAAACAGGGGCACTGAAGCTTTCTTT	CASSRNRGTEAFF
many	TRBV2	TRBD1	TRBJ2-7	TGTGCCAGCATGACAGGGGCCGAGCAGTACTTC	CASMTGAEQYF
-	TRBV20-1	-	TRBJ2-3	TGCAGCCCATGGAGGGGGCAAGGAGATACGCAGTATTTT	CSPWRGQGDTQYF
many	TRBV3-1	TRBD1	TRBJ1-2	TGTGCCAGCAGCCCTTCGGGACAGGGCGGGGGCTACACCTTC	CASSPSGQGGGYTF
few	TRBV6-1	TRBD1	TRBJ2-3	TGTGCCAGCAGTGTGGCCGGGACAGGGTATAGCACAGATACGCAGTATTTT	CASSVAGTGYSTDTQYF
many	TRBV7-9	-	TRBJ1-1	TGTGCCAGCAGCTTAGGAGGGGGTGAAGCTTTCTTT	CASSLGGGEAFF
-	TRBV29-1	-	TRBJ2-5	TGCAGCGTAGATATGGAGACCCAGTACTTC	CSVDMETQYF
-	TRBV19	-	TRBJ2-6	TGTGCCAGTAGTATCTTCCCCTCTGGGGCCAACGTCCTGACTTTC	CASSIFPSGANVLTF
few	TRBV4-3	-	TRBJ1-3	TGCGCCAGCAGCCAATTGGGACTATACAGGGACACCATATATTTT	CASSQLGLYRDTIYF
-	TRBV27	-	TRBJ1-3	TGTGCCAGCAGGGAGGGGTTGAGAACTGGAAACACCATATATTTT	CASREGLRTGNTIYF
many	TRBV29-1	-	TRBJ2-3	TGCAGCGTGGGGGTGACAGATACGCAGTATTTT	CSVGVTDTQYF
many	TRBV4-3	TRBD1	TRBJ2-7	TGCGCCAGCAGCCAAGCTGACAGGGGGTACGAGCAGTACTTC	CASSQADRGYEQYF
-	TRBV6-6	TRBD1	TRBJ2-1	TGTGCCAGCAGTTACCCCACAGGGGTCTCCTACAATGAGCAGTTCTTC	CASSYPTGVSYNEQFF
many	TRBV5-1	TRBD1	TRBJ1-1	TGCGCCAGCAGCTTGACCAGACAGGGAGGTGGCACTGAAGCTTTCTTT	CASSLTRQGGGTEAFF
many	TRBV20-1	-	TRBJ2-5	TGCAGTGCTCTGGACGGAGGGGAAGAGACCCAGTACTTC	CSALDGGEETQYF
few	TRBV4-3	TRBD1	TRBJ2-1	TGCGCCAGCAGCCAAGATCAGGACAGGGCCTACAATGAGCAGTTCTTC	CASSQDQDRAYNEQFF
-	TRBV5-1	TRBD1	TRBJ2-7	TGCGCCAGCAGCATGACAGGGCCTACCTACGAGCAGTACTTC	CASSMTGPTYEQYF
few	TRBV5-1	-	TRBJ2-6	TGCGCCAGCAGCTTGCGGGAGACTGGGGCCAACGTCCTGACTTTC	CASSLRETGANVLTF
-	TRBV12-3/TRBV12-4	-	TRBJ1-2	TGTGCCAGCAGTACCGAGGCGGTGGGTGGCTACACCTTC	CASSTEAVGGYTF